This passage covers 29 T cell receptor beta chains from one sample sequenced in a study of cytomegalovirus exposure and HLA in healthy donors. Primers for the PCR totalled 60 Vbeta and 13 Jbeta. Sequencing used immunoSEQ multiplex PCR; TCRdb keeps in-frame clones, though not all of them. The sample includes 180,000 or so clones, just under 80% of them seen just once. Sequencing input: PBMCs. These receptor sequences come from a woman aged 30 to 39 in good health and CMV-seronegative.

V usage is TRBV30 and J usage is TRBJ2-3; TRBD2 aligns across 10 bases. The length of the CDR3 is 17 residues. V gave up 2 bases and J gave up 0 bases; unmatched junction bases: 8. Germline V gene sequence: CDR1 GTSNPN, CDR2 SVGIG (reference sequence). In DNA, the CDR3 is TGTGCCTGGAGTTGGTCTAGCGGGGGTACTAGCACAGATACGCAGTATTTT. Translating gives CAWSWSSGGTSTDTQYF.

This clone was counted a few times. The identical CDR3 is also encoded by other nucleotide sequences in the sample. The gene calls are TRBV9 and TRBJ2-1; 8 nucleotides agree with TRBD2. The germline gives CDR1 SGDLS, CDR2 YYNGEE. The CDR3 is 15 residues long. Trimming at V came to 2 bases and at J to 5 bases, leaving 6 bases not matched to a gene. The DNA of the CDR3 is TGTGCCAGCAGCGTTGGTACTAGCGGTAACAATGAGCAGTTCTTC. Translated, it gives CASSVGTSGNNEQFF.

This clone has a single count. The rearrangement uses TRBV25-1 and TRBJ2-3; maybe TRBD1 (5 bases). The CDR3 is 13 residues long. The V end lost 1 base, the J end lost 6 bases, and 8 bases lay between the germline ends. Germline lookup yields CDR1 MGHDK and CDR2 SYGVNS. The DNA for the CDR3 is TGTGCCAGCAGTGAATTGCCAGGGGATACGCAGTATTTT. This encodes CASSELPGDTQYF.

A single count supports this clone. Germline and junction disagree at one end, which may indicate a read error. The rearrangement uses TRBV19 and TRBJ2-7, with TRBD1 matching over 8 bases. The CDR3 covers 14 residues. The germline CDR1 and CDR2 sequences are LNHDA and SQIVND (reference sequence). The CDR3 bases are TGTGCTAGTAGGGTCGGACAGGGCTACTACGAGCAGTACTTC. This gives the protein CASRVGQGYYEQYF.

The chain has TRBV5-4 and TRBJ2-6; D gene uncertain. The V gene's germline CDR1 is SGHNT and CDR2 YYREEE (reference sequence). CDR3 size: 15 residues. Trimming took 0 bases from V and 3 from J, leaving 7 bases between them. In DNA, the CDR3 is TGTGCCAGCAGCTTGGTTGAGTTTGGGGCCAACGTCCTGACTTTC. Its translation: CASSLVEFGANVLTF.

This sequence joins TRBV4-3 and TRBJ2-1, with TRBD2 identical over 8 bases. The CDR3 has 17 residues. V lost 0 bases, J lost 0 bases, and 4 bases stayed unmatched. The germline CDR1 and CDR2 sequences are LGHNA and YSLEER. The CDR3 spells CASSQDGGGLSYNEQFF. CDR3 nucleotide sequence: TGCGCCAGCAGCCAAGATGGCGGGGGGCTCTCCTACAATGAGCAGTTCTTC.

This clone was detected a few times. The CDR3 reads CASSADYFGSSPYEQYF. CDR3 sequence (DNA): TGTGCCAGCAGCGCCGACTATTTCGGGTCCAGCCCCTACGAGCAGTACTTC. The chain links TRBV27 to TRBJ2-7; TRBD2 is a possible D gene (5 bases). This CDR3 is built from 17 residues. Deletions cut 6 bases from V and 2 bases from J, with 23 bases between. Germline CDR1 reads MNHEY; CDR2 reads SMNVEV (reference sequence).

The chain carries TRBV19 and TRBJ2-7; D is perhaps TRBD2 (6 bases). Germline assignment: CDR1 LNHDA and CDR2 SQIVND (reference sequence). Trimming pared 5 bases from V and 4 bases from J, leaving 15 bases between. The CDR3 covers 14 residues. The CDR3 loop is CASSPGGSNYEQYF. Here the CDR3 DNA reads TGTGCCAGTAGTCCTGGGGGGTCTAATTACGAGCAGTACTTC.

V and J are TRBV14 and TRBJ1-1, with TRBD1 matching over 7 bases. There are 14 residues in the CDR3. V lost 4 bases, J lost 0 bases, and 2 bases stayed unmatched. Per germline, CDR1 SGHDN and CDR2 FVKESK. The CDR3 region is CASSRQGLNTEAFF. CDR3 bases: TGTGCCAGCAGCCGACAGGGTTTGAACACTGAAGCTTTCTTT.

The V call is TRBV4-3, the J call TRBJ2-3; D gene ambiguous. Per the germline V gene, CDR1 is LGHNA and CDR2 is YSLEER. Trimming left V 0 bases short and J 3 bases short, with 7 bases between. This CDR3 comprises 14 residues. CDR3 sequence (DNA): TGCGCCAGCAGCCAAGACCCGGTTACAGATACGCAGTATTTT. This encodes CASSQDPVTDTQYF.

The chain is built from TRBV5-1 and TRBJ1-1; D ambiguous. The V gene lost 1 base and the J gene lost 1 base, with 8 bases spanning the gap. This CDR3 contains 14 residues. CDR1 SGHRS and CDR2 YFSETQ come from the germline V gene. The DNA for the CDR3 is TGCGCCAGCAGCTTGTCTGGCAGGAACACTGAAGCTTTCTTT. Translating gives CASSLSGRNTEAFF.

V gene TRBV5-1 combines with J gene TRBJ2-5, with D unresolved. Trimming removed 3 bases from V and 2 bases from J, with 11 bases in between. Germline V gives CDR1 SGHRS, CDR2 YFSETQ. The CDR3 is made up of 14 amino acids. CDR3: CASSWQGAQETQYF. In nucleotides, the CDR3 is TGCGCCAGCAGCTGGCAAGGAGCGCAAGAGACCCAGTACTTC.

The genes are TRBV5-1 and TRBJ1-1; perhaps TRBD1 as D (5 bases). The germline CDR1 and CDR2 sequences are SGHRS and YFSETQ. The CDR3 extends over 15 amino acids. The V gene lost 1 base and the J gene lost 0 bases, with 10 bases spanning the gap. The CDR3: CASSLTGPMNTEAFF. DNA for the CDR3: TGCGCCAGCAGCTTGACAGGTCCCATGAACACTGAAGCTTTCTTT.

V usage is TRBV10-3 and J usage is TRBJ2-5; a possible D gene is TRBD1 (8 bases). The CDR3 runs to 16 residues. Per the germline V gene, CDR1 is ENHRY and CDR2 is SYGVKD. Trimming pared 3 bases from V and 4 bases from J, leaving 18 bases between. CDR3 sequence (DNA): TGTGCCATCAGTGACCGCGGACAGGGAGGGACAGAGACCCAGTACTTC. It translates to CAISDRGQGGTETQYF.

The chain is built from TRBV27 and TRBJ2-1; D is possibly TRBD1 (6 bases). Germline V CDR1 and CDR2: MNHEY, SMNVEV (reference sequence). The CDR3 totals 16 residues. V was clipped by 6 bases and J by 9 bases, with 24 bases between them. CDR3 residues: CASSIRETGGPGEQFF. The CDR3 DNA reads TGTGCCAGCAGCATTAGGGAGACAGGAGGACCGGGTGAGCAGTTCTTC.

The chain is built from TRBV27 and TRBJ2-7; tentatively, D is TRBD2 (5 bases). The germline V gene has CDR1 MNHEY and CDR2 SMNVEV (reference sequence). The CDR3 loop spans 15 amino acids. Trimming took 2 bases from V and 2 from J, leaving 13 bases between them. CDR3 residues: CASSLAGQDPYEQYF. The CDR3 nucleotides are TGTGCCAGCAGTTTAGCGGGCCAGGACCCCTACGAGCAGTACTTC.

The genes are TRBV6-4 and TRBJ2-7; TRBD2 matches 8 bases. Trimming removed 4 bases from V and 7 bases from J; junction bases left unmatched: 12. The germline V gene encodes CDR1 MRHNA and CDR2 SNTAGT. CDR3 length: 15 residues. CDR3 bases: TGTGCCAGCAGTGCCACGGCGGGGGGAGGGTGGGAGCAGTACTTC. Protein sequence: CASSATAGGGWEQYF.

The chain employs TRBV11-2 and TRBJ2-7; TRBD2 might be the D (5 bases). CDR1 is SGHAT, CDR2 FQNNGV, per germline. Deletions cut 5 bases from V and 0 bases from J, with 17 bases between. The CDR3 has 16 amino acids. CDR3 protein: CASSELGRRSSYEQYF. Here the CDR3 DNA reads TGTGCCAGCAGCGAACTGGGCAGGAGGAGCTCCTACGAGCAGTACTTC.

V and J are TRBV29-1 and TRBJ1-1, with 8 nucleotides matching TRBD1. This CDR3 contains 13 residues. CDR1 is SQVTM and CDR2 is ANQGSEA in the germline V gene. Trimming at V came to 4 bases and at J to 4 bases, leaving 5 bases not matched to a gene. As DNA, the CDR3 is TGCAGCGTTGGCGGCACAGGGGGCACTGAAGCTTTCTTT. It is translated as CSVGGTGGTEAFF.

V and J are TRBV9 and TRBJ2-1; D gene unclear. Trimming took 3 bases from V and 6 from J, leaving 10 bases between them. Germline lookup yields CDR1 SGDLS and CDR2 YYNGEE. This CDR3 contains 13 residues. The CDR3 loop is CASSAPLGNEQFF. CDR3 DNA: TGTGCCAGCAGCGCGCCGCTCGGCAATGAGCAGTTCTTC.

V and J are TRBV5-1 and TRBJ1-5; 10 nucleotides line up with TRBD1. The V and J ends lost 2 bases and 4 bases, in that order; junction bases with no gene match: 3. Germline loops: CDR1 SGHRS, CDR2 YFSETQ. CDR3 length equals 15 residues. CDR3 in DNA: TGCGCCAGCAGCTTAGACAGGGGGCAGAATCAGCCCCAGCATTTT. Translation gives CASSLDRGQNQPQHF.

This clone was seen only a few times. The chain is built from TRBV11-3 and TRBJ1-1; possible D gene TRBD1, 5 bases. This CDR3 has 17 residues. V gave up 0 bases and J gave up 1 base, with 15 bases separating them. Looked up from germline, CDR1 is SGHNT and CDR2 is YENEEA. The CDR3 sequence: CASSLDLGGTQNTEAFF. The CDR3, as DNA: TGTGCCAGCAGCTTAGATTTGGGGGGAACACAGAACACTGAAGCTTTCTTT.

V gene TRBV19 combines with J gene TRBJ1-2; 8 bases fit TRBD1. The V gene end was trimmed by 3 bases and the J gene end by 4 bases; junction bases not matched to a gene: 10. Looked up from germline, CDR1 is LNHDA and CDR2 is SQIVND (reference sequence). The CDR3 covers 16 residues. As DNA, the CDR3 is TGTGCCAGTAGTATGTCCGGGGCAGGGGGCAGCTATGGCTACACCTTC. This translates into CASSMSGAGGSYGYTF. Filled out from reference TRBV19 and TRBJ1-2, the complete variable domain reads DGGITQSPKYLFRKEGQNVTLSCEQNLNHDAMYWYRQDPGQGLRLIYYSQIVNDFQKGDIAEGYSVSREKKESFPLTVTSAQKNPTAFYLCASSMSGAGGSYGYTFGSGTRLTVV.

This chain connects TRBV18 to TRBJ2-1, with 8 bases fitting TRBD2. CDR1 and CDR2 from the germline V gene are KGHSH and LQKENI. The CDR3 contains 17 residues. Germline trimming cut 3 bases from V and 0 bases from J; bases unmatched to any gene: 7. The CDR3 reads CASSPRGGGSSYNEQFF. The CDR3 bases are TGTGCCAGCTCACCTCGCGGCGGGGGGAGCTCCTACAATGAGCAGTTCTTC.

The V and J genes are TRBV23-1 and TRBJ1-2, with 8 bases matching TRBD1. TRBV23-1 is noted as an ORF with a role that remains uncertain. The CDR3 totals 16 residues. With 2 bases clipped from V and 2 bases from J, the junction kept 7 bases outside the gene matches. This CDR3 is CASSQPRPGGNYGYTF. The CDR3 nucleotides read TGCGCCAGCAGTCAACCCCGGCCAGGGGGCAACTATGGCTACACCTTC.

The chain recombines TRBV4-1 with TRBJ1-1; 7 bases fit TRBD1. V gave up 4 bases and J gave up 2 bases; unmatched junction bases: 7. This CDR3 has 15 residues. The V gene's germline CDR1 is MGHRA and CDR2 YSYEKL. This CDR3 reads CASSPRDSPNTEAFF. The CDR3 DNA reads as TGCGCCAGCAGCCCCCGGGACAGCCCTAACACTGAAGCTTTCTTT.

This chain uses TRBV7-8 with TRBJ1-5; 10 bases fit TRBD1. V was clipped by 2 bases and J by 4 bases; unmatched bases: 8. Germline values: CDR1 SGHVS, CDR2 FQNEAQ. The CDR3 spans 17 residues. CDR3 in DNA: TGTGCCAGCAGCTTAATCCGACCGGGACAGGGGAATCAGCCCCAGCATTTT. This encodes CASSLIRPGQGNQPQHF. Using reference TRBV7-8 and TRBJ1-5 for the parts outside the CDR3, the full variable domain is GAGVSQSPRYKVAKRGQDVALRCDPISGHVSLFWYQQALGQGPEFLTYFQNEAQLDKSGLPSDRFFAERPEGSVSTLKIQRTQQEDSAVYLCASSLIRPGQGNQPQHFGDGTRLSIL.

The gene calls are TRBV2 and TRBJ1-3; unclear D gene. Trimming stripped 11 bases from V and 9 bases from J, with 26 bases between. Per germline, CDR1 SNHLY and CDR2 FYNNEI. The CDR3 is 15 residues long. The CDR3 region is CALLSQPAGESTIYF. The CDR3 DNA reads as TGTGCCCTCCTAAGCCAGCCCGCCGGGGAAAGCACCATATATTTT.

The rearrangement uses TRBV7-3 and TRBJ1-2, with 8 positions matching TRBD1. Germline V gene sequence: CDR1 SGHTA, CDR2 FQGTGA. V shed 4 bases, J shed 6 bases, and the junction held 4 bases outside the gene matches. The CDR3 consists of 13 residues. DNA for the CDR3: TGTGCCAGCAGCTCGACAGGGGAGGATGGCTACACCTTC. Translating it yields CASSSTGEDGYTF.